These 8 T cell receptor beta chains came from one sample sequenced in a study of spatial heterogeneity in lung cancer. A single record per CDR3 protein comes from TCRdb applying MiXCR to the 5' RACE reads. Seen here are thousands of distinct CDR3 sequences, about 14% observed once, and the top ten hold 8% to 13%. These TCRs are of unknown antigen specificity. As to time point: sample taken at primary tumor resection. Study-level findings and limits: In tumors, expanded intratumoral alpha and beta TCR counts tracked mutation counts.

This sample comprised lung tumor tissue, obtained at surgery. The receptors were sampled from a male donor with early-stage non-small cell lung cancer.

This clonotype is medium-sized in the sample. A library made for alpha chains picked up this beta chain off target, so its size means little. This chain joins TRBV28 and TRBJ1-4; 8 bases align to TRBD1. Germline V gene data show CDR1 as MDHEN and CDR2 as SYDVKM. V lost 5 bases and J lost 8; bases outside the gene matches: 7. This CDR3 has 14 residues. This chain's CDR3 is CASSTDRAGEKLFF. CDR3 sequence (DNA): TGTGCCAGCAGTACGGACAGGGCTGGGGAAAAACTGTTTTTT. The variable domain in full, with the rest retrieved from reference TRBV28 and TRBJ1-4, is DVKVTQSSRYLVKRTGEKVFLECVQDMDHENMFWYRQDPGLGLRLIYFSYDVKMKEKGDIPEGYSVSREKKERFSLILESASTNQTSMYLCASSTDRAGEKLFFGSGTQLSVL.

By share, this clonotype ranks as medium-sized. This beta chain is a stray sequence in a library constructed for alpha chains; its clone size is not meaningful. This chain links TRBV30 with TRBJ1-4, with D hard to call. The CDR3 runs to 15 residues. V was pared by 3 bases and J by 1 base, with 12 bases between. Germline lookup yields CDR1 GTSNPN and CDR2 SVGIG (reference sequence). In DNA, the CDR3 is TGTGCCTGGAGGGGTTTATCCAGAACTAATGAAAAACTGTTTTTT. Its protein is CAWRGLSRTNEKLFF.

By share of the sample, this clonotype is medium-sized. This beta chain appears as a stray read in a library generated for alpha chains; its size is not informative. The rearrangement joins TRBV3-1 to TRBJ2-7, with 14 bases matching TRBD2. The CDR3 has 14 residues. Trimming took 2 bases from V and 10 from J; bases not matched to a gene: 4. Germline CDR1 and CDR2: LGHDT and YNNKEL (reference sequence). CDR3: CASSQNGLAGGQYF. Here the CDR3 DNA reads TGTGCCAGCAGCCAAAACGGACTAGCGGGGGGCCAGTACTTC.

To note about this clonotype: Since it is a stray read in a library aimed at alpha chains, this beta chain has a size that is not meaningful. V and J are TRBV9 and TRBJ2-3; D not resolved. The V gene lost 3 bases and the J gene lost 6 bases, with 8 bases spanning the gap. Germline assignment: CDR1 SGDLS and CDR2 YYNGEE. The CDR3 runs 12 residues. The CDR3 DNA is TGTGCCAGCAGCGCGATTGGGGATACGCAGTATTTT. Translating gives CASSAIGDTQYF.

For this clonotype: Since the library was made to target alpha chains, this beta chain is a stray read and its abundance is not meaningful. In DNA form, the CDR3 reads TGTGCCAGCAGCCCCTCCCGGGACAACGGGGAGCTGTTTTTT. Translation gives CASSPSRDNGELFF. The chain joins TRBV7-2 to TRBJ2-2; D is perhaps TRBD1 (6 bases). The CDR3 sequence is 14 residues long. The germline V and J ends were trimmed by 5 bases and 7 bases, with 14 bases remaining between them. The V gene's germline CDR1 is SGHTA and CDR2 FQGNSA.

This clonotype is categorized as medium-sized (0.01 to 0.1%). With the library built for alpha chains, this beta chain is off target and its frequency is not meaningful. As DNA, the CDR3 is TGCAGTGCTAGCGGGGGGATGGGTACGCAGTATTTT. Translating gives CSASGGMGTQYF. The chain joins TRBV20-1 to TRBJ2-3; 7 bases are a match to TRBD2. V trimming: 3 bases; J trimming: 8 bases; junction bases outside the gene matches: 5. Germline lookup yields CDR1 DFQATT and CDR2 SNEGSKA (reference sequence). The CDR3 spans 12 residues.

There are many counts of this clonotype. This beta chain appears as a stray read in a library generated for alpha chains; its size is not informative. This chain uses TRBV3-1 with TRBJ1-6; D call uncertain. The V and J ends lost 5 bases and 9 bases respectively, with 17 bases between them. Germline V CDR1 and CDR2: LGHDT, YNNKEL (reference sequence). This CDR3 region has 15 residues. In DNA form, the CDR3 reads TGTGCCAGCAGCTCCAGACCACTCCGGGGTTCACCCCTCCACTTT. This gives the protein CASSSRPLRGSPLHF.

In its sample, this clonotype ranks as medium-sized (0.01 to 0.1%). Little can be read into the size of this beta chain, an off-target read in a library designed for alpha chains. The chain employs TRBV12-3 or TRBV12-4 and TRBJ2-1, with 10 bases aligning to TRBD1. The V segment lost 7 bases and the J segment 7 bases; nucleotides outside the gene matches: 10. The CDR3 has 15 amino acids. The CDR3 reads CASILRGQGSNEQFF. CDR3 coding DNA: TGTGCCAGCATCTTGAGGGGACAGGGGTCGAATGAGCAGTTCTTC.